The clone carrying this T cell receptor (beta chain) occurred a few times. Its antigen remains unidentified. The data were obtained in a study of T cells after yellow fever vaccination. Each CDR3 protein gets one entry after TCRdb re-called the 5' RACE reads with MiXCR. The sample carries approximately 330,000 distinct CDR3 sequences, around 12% recorded once. The germline V gene encodes CDR1 MNHEY and CDR2 SVGAGI. This CDR3 contains 15 residues. The V end was cut by 4 bases, the J end by 0 bases, with 10 bases between. Overall study findings and caveats: The secondary T-cell response peaked on day 5, not day 15, but was weaker.

The V and J genes are TRBV6-5 and TRBJ1-5; D unclear. This clonotype was obtained from a man between 18 and 29 years old who received the YFV17D yellow fever vaccine. This material consisted of CD4+ T cells sorted from PBMCs, taken 15 days after the yellow fever booster vaccination. The CDR3 reads CASSFRVNSNQPQHF. The DNA of the CDR3 is TGTGCCAGCAGTTTTAGGGTAAATAGCAATCAGCCCCAGCATTTT.